Below are 32 T cell receptor beta chains sequenced from a single sample in a study of blood T cell repertoires in COVID-19. Profiling relied on immunoSEQ multiplex PCR, and the TCRdb table lists in-frame clones only, not all of them. The sample gives 150,000 to 200,000 clones, 80% to 90% of which show up once; roughly 7.1% is in the top ten. What was sequenced was peripheral blood. The origin of the receptors is a man aged 35 to 55 who had recovered from COVID-19.

This clone qualifies as medium-sized. The gene calls are TRBV6-4 and TRBJ2-1, with 13 bases that match TRBD2. CDR1 is MRHNA, CDR2 SNTAGT, per germline. The CDR3 length is 15 residues. Trimming removed 6 bases from V and 8 bases from J; junction bases left unmatched: 7. The CDR3 DNA reads TGTGCCAGCAGCGAAACTAGCGGGGGGGCCGATGAGCAGTTCTTC. This codes for CASSETSGGADEQFF.

The V call is TRBV12-5, the J call TRBJ2-2; 7 positions match TRBD1. Germline CDR1 and CDR2: LGHNT and FRNRAP. V trimming: 1 base; J trimming: 3 bases; junction bases outside the gene matches: 5. The CDR3 loop spans 16 amino acids. The CDR3 loop is CASGLEGAAYTGELFF. In DNA form, the CDR3 reads TGTGCTAGTGGTTTGGAGGGGGCCGCTTACACCGGGGAGCTGTTTTTT.

The rearrangement joins TRBV29-1 to TRBJ1-2; 9 bases map to TRBD1. CDR1 and CDR2 (germline): SQVTM, ANQGSEA. The CDR3 totals 13 residues. V shed 6 bases, J shed 8 bases, and the junction held 10 bases outside the gene matches. The CDR3 region is CSVVWGQGKGYTF. The CDR3 bases are TGCAGCGTGGTCTGGGGACAGGGTAAAGGCTACACCTTC.

This sequence joins TRBV28 and TRBJ2-7; a possible D gene is TRBD1 (6 bases). CDR1 MDHEN and CDR2 SYDVKM come from the germline V gene. This CDR3 has 16 amino acids. Trimming left V 1 base short and J 2 bases short, with 15 bases between. In DNA form, the CDR3 reads TGTGCCAGCAGTTTATCCCCCGACAGGCTTCCCTACGAGCAGTACTTC. Protein sequence: CASSLSPDRLPYEQYF.

This clone occurred many times. This CDR3 is CASRGLGNTIYF. As DNA, the CDR3 is TGTGCCAGCAGGGGGCTCGGAAACACCATATATTTT. The chain recombines TRBV13 with TRBJ1-3, with D maybe TRBD1 (5 bases). The V end lost 6 bases, the J end lost 4 bases, and 7 bases lay between the germline ends. This CDR3 contains 12 residues. Germline values: CDR1 PRHDT, CDR2 FYEKMQ (reference sequence).

The gene calls are TRBV7-9 and TRBJ2-5, with D hard to call. The CDR3 totals 16 residues. V was cut by 5 bases and J by 1 base, with 17 bases left in between. Germline CDR1 and CDR2: SEHNR and FQNEAQ (reference sequence). In DNA form, the CDR3 reads TGTGCCAGCAGCCCTACCGGCACAGTTTTCCAAGAGACCCAGTACTTC. It is translated as CASSPTGTVFQETQYF. The full variable domain, with the rest looked up from reference TRBV7-9 and TRBJ2-5, is DTGVSQNPRHKITKRGQNVTFRCDPISEHNRLYWYRQTLGQGPEFLTYFQNEAQLEKSRLLSDRFSAERPKGSFSTLEIQRTEQGDSAMYLCASSPTGTVFQETQYFGPGTRLLVL.

The chain couples TRBV6-6 to TRBJ2-7; 7 bases match TRBD1. The length of the CDR3 is 12 residues. After removal of 6 bases from V and 4 bases from J, the junction contained 3 bases not matched to a gene. CDR1 is MNHNY, CDR2 SVGAGI, per germline (reference sequence). CDR3 bases: TGTGCCAGCAGCCAGGGACAGTACGAGCAGTACTTC. Its translation is CASSQGQYEQYF.

The rearrangement links TRBV4-3 to TRBJ1-1; the D gene is possibly TRBD1 (5 bases). Germline-derived CDR1 and CDR2 are LGHNA and YSLEER. The CDR3 contains 15 residues. V was shortened by 2 bases and J by 4 bases, with 14 bases between the two germline ends. Here the CDR3 reads CASSQLRGGVTEAFF. Written as DNA, the CDR3 is TGCGCCAGCAGCCAATTACGTGGAGGGGTCACTGAAGCTTTCTTT.

This clone came up once. The chain is built from TRBV4-3 and TRBJ2-7; D gene unclear. Looked up from germline, CDR1 is LGHNA and CDR2 is YSLEER. This CDR3 is 13 amino acids long. V was trimmed by 0 bases and J by 10 bases, leaving 13 bases between them. The CDR3 DNA is TGCGCCAGCAGCCAAGATCCCCGAAAACTTCAGTACTTC. Its protein is CASSQDPRKLQYF.

V usage is TRBV5-1 and J usage is TRBJ1-6, with 9 bases that match TRBD1. CDR3 size: 15 residues. V trimming: 3 bases; J trimming: 8 bases; junction bases outside the gene matches: 6. Per the germline V gene, CDR1 is SGHRS and CDR2 is YFSETQ. CDR3 nucleotide sequence: TGCGCCAGCAGCTCAAAAACAGGGGGCTATTCACCCCTCCACTTT. Translated, it gives CASSSKTGGYSPLHF. Full variable domain (remainder filled in from reference TRBV5-1 and TRBJ1-6): KAGVTQTPRYLIKTRGQQVTLSCSPISGHRSVSWYQQTPGQGLQFLFEYFSETQRNKGNFPGRFSGRQFSNSRSEMNVSTLELGDSALYLCASSSKTGGYSPLHFGNGTRLTVT.

This clone is a singleton in its sample. V gene TRBV6-5 combines with J gene TRBJ1-4; TRBD1 matches 7 bases. The CDR3 length is 16 residues. Germline values: CDR1 MNHEY, CDR2 SVGAGI. Trimming took 0 bases from V and 7 from J; bases not matched to a gene: 8. CDR3 region: CASSYSKGARGEKLFF. The CDR3 DNA is TGTGCCAGCAGTTACTCGAAGGGGGCGCGGGGTGAAAAACTGTTTTTT.

A few counts support this clone. The chain is built from TRBV10-3 and TRBJ1-2; perhaps TRBD1 as D (6 bases). Looked up from germline, CDR1 is ENHRY and CDR2 is SYGVKD. The CDR3 loop spans 13 amino acids. Trimming left V 0 bases short and J 8 bases short, with 10 bases between. The CDR3 spells CAISESRTVGYTF. The DNA of the CDR3 is TGTGCCATCAGTGAGTCTAGGACAGTCGGCTACACCTTC.

The chain uses TRBV14 and TRBJ2-2; 11 bases map to TRBD2. In germline, CDR1 is SGHDN, CDR2 FVKESK. Losses at the gene ends were 4 bases for V and 6 bases for J; bases not matched to a gene: 1. The CDR3 length is 14 residues. CDR3 sequence (DNA): TGTGCCAGCAGCCTTAGCGGGGGGGCCGGGGAGCTGTTTTTT. Amino acid sequence: CASSLSGGAGELFF.

The sample holds a few counts of this clone. This sequence joins TRBV6-5 and TRBJ2-7; 7 nucleotides align to TRBD1. The junction had 4 bases not matched to a gene; V was cut back by 4 bases and J by 1 base. The CDR3 totals 14 residues. From germline, CDR1 is MNHEY and CDR2 SVGAGI. The CDR3 DNA is TGTGCCAGCAGTTCCACGACAGGGTCCTACGAGCAGTACTTC. This codes for CASSSTTGSYEQYF.

The chain uses TRBV4-3 and TRBJ1-6, with 9 bases lining up with TRBD1. The germline gives CDR1 LGHNA, CDR2 YSLEER. Losses at the gene ends were 5 bases for V and 7 bases for J; bases not matched to a gene: 9. The CDR3 has 16 residues. CDR3 residues: CASSVNRGRMNSPLHF. The CDR3 DNA follows: TGCGCCAGCAGCGTCAACAGGGGGCGCATGAATTCACCCCTCCACTTT.

A single count supports this clone. The CDR3 DNA reads TGTGCCAGCAGTCGACAGGGCGTCTATGGCTACACCTTC. Protein: CASSRQGVYGYTF. The V and J genes are TRBV27 and TRBJ1-2; 7 nucleotides align to TRBD1. Germline V CDR1 and CDR2: MNHEY, SMNVEV (reference sequence). V gave up 5 bases and J gave up 4 bases; unmatched junction bases: 4. The CDR3 length is 13 residues.

The rearrangement joins TRBV19 to TRBJ2-2; D may be TRBD2 (5 bases). This CDR3 has 13 amino acids. Germline V lookup: CDR1 LNHDA, CDR2 SQIVND (reference sequence). The V end was cut by 0 bases, the J end by 7 bases, with 6 bases between. The CDR3 reads CASSIDRGGELFF. The CDR3 DNA reads as TGTGCCAGTAGTATAGATCGGGGCGGGGAGCTGTTTTTT.

This chain joins TRBV29-1 and TRBJ2-5; tentatively, D is TRBD1 (5 bases). The length of the CDR3 is 13 residues. Trimming removed 7 bases from V and 2 bases from J, with 14 bases in between. CDR1 SQVTM and CDR2 ANQGSEA come from the germline V gene. The CDR3 DNA sequence: TGCAGCGGGTACCAGGGTCTTCAAGAGACCCAGTACTTC. As protein: CSGYQGLQETQYF.

CDR3 nucleotides: TGTGCCAGCAGTTTAGGAGGGACTTCACCCCTCCACTTT. Translation: CASSLGGTSPLHF. The genes are TRBV28 and TRBJ1-6; TRBD1 is a possible D gene (5 bases). Germline loops: CDR1 MDHEN, CDR2 SYDVKM. This CDR3 contains 13 residues. Deletions cut 2 bases from V and 9 bases from J, with 8 bases between.

This clone was counted a single time. The chain joins TRBV7-9 to TRBJ2-3; maybe TRBD2 (5 bases). CDR3 size: 15 residues. Germline values: CDR1 SEHNR, CDR2 FQNEAQ (reference sequence). V lost 4 bases to trimming and J lost 0 bases, with 11 bases between them. The chain's CDR3 is CASSWVSASTDTQYF. Written as DNA, the CDR3 is TGTGCCAGCAGCTGGGTTAGCGCGAGCACAGATACGCAGTATTTT.

This clone occurred once. The genes are TRBV4-3 and TRBJ2-7; D remains ambiguous. The CDR3 runs to 15 residues. Germline V gene lookup returns CDR1 LGHNA and CDR2 YSLEER. The V end was cut by 0 bases, the J end by 2 bases, with 11 bases between. CDR3: CASSQDLGTAYEQYF. CDR3 DNA sequence: TGCGCCAGCAGCCAAGATCTCGGAACAGCCTACGAGCAGTACTTC.

The gene calls are TRBV6-2 or TRBV6-3 and TRBJ2-7; D ambiguous. Germline V lookup: CDR1 MNHEY, CDR2 SVGEGT. The CDR3 totals 14 residues. V was trimmed by 2 bases and J by 0 bases, leaving 8 bases between them. As DNA, the CDR3 is TGTGCCAGCAGTTACGGGCTCAACTCCTACGAGCAGTACTTC. It translates to CASSYGLNSYEQYF.

The rearrangement uses TRBV5-1 and TRBJ2-7, with no clear D. CDR1 is SGHRS and CDR2 is YFSETQ in the germline V gene. The CDR3 runs 13 residues. Trimming took off 2 bases at V and 1 base at J, with 7 bases between the two ends. The DNA for the CDR3 is TGCGCCAGCAGCTTCCCCGGTTCCTACGAGCAGTACTTC. This sequence encodes CASSFPGSYEQYF. The entire variable domain, with the rest obtained from reference TRBV5-1 and TRBJ2-7, is as follows: KAGVTQTPRYLIKTRGQQVTLSCSPISGHRSVSWYQQTPGQGLQFLFEYFSETQRNKGNFPGRFSGRQFSNSRSEMNVSTLELGDSALYLCASSFPGSYEQYFGPGTRLTVT.

This chain joins TRBV4-3 and TRBJ2-2, with 12 bases aligning to TRBD2. V dropped 0 bases and J dropped 4; count of bases not matched to a gene: 9. This CDR3 region has 19 residues. CDR1 and CDR2 (germline): LGHNA, YSLEER. CDR3 region: CASSQETSGGLMGTGELFF. The CDR3 nucleotides are TGCGCCAGCAGCCAAGAGACTAGCGGGGGTCTCATGGGCACCGGGGAGCTGTTTTTT.

The chain carries TRBV28 and TRBJ2-1; 8 nucleotides match TRBD2. Germline V gene lookup returns CDR1 MDHEN and CDR2 SYDVKM. CDR3 length: 16 amino acids. V lost 5 bases to trimming and J lost 4 bases; unmatched junction nucleotides: 10. The CDR3 loop reads CASSPPSGSRYNEQFF. The CDR3 DNA follows: TGTGCCAGCAGTCCCCCCAGCGGGAGTCGTTACAATGAGCAGTTCTTC. Variable domain in full (rest from reference TRBV28 and TRBJ2-1): DVKVTQSSRYLVKRTGEKVFLECVQDMDHENMFWYRQDPGLGLRLIYFSYDVKMKEKGDIPEGYSVSREKKERFSLILESASTNQTSMYLCASSPPSGSRYNEQFFGPGTRLTVL.

This sequence joins TRBV24-1 and TRBJ2-7; D gene uncertain. V was cut by 3 bases and J by 6 bases, with 17 bases left in between. CDR1 and CDR2 (germline): KGHDR, SFDVKD. This CDR3 has 15 residues. This CDR3 is CATSDPSEESGEQYF. In DNA, the CDR3 is TGTGCCACCAGTGATCCATCTGAAGAATCGGGCGAGCAGTACTTC.

V usage is TRBV11-2 and J usage is TRBJ2-7; D remains ambiguous. The germline V and J ends were trimmed by 3 bases and 5 bases, with 5 bases remaining between them. Germline V gives CDR1 SGHAT, CDR2 FQNNGV. This CDR3 is 11 amino acids long. The CDR3 DNA is TGTGCCAGCAGCTTCAGTAACGAGCAGTACTTC. Encoded protein: CASSFSNEQYF.

This clone was picked up a small number of times. The chain links TRBV30 to TRBJ2-7, with 7 positions matching TRBD1. The J segment lost 0 bases and the V segment lost 5 bases, leaving 4 bases of the junction unmatched. The V gene's germline CDR1 is GTSNPN and CDR2 SVGIG (reference sequence). There are 13 residues in the CDR3. CDR3 in amino acids: CAWSRDSSYEQYF. The CDR3 bases are TGTGCCTGGTCCCGGGACAGCTCCTACGAGCAGTACTTC.

This rearrangement joins TRBV28 to TRBJ2-7, with TRBD2 identical over 7 bases. The CDR3 has 14 amino acids. Germline CDR1 MDHEN, CDR2 SYDVKM. The V segment lost 5 bases and the J segment 1 base; nucleotides outside the gene matches: 5. The CDR3 protein is CASSPGTTSYEQYF. The CDR3 nucleotides read TGTGCCAGCAGTCCGGGGACTACTTCCTACGAGCAGTACTTC.

The V gene is TRBV3-1 (or the pseudogene TRBV3-2), the J gene TRBJ2-7; 9 bases line up with TRBD2. Germline-derived CDR1 and CDR2 are LGHDT and YNNKEL (reference sequence). This CDR3 spans 17 amino acids. The trim removed 2 bases at V and 0 bases at J, leaving 8 bases unmatched. CDR3 sequence: CASSQTLAGLSSYEQYF. The DNA for the CDR3 is TGTGCCAGCAGCCAAACCCTAGCGGGGTTGAGCTCCTACGAGCAGTACTTC.

The chain recombines TRBV28 with TRBJ2-3, with TRBD2 matching over 12 bases. The CDR3 length is 19 residues. Losses at the gene ends were 6 bases for V and 4 bases for J; bases not matched to a gene: 17. Germline CDR1 reads MDHEN; CDR2 reads SYDVKM. CDR3 DNA sequence: TGTGCCAGCAGCTCCCCCCTTACTAGCGGGAGGTCTAGCGCAGATACGCAGTATTTT. Protein sequence: CASSSPLTSGRSSADTQYF.

The V call is TRBV2, the J call TRBJ2-6; D is perhaps TRBD1 (7 bases). Trimming shortened V by 8 bases and J by 2 bases, and 28 bases separated the two germline ends. This CDR3 has 20 amino acids. Germline V gives CDR1 SNHLY, CDR2 FYNNEI. The DNA of the CDR3 is TGTGCCAGCGGGGCGGGATCCAGGGGGGAATCTCAGGCTGGGGCCAACGTCCTGACTTTC. Residues: CASGAGSRGESQAGANVLTF.